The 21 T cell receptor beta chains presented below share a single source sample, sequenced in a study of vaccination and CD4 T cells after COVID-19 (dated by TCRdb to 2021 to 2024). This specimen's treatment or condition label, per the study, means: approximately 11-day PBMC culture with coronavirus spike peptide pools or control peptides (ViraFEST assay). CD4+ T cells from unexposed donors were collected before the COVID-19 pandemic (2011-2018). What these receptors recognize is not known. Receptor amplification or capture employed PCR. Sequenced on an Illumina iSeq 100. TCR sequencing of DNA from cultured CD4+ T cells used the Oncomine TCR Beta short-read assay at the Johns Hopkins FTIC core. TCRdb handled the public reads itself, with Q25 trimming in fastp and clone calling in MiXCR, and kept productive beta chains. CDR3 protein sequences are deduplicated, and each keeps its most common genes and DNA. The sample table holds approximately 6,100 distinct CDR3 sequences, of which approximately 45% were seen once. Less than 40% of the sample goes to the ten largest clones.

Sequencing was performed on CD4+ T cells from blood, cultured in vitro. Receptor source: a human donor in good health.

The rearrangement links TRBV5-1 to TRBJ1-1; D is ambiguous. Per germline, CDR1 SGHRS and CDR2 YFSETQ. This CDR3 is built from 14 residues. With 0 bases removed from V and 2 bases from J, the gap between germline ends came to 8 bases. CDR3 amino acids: CASSLGLVNTEAFF. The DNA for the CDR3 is TGCGCCAGCAGCTTGGGACTAGTTAACACTGAAGCTTTCTTT.

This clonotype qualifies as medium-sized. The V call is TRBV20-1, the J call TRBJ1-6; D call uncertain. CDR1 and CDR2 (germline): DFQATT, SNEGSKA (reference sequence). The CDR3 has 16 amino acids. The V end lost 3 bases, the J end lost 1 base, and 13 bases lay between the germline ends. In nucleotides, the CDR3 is TGCAGTGCTAGGAGGCGGTCTAGGTCCTATAATTCACCCCTCCACTTT. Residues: CSARRRSRSYNSPLHF.

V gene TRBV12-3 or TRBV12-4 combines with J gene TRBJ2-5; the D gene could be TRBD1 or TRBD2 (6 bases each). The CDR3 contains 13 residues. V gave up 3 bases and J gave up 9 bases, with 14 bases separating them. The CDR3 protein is CASSFGGGGAQYF. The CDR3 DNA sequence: TGTGCCAGCAGTTTTGGAGGGGGTGGGGCCCAGTACTTC.

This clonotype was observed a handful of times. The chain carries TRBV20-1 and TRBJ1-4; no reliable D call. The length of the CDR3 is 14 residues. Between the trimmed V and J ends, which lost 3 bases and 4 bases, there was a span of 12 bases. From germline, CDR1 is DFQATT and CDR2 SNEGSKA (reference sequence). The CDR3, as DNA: TGCAGTGCTAGGGGAGGAGGCGGTAATGAAAAACTGTTTTTT. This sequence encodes CSARGGGGNEKLFF.

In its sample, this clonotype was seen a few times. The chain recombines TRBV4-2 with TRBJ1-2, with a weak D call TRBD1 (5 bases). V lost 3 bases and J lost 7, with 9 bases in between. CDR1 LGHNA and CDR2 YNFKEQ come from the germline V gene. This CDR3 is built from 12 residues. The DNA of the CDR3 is TGTGCCAGCAGCCACTGGGGCTCTGGCTACACCTTC. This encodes CASSHWGSGYTF.

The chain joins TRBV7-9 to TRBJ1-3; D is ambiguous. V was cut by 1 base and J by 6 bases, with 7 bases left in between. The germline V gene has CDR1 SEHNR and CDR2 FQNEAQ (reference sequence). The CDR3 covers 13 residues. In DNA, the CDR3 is TGTGCCAGCAGCTTAGAGGAATTAAACACCATATATTTT. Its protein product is CASSLEELNTIYF.

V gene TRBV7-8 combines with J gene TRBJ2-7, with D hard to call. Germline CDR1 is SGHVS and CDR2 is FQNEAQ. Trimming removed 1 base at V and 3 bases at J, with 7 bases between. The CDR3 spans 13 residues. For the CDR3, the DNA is TGTGCCAGCAGCTTAGGTTGGGACTACGAGCAGTACTTC. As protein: CASSLGWDYEQYF.

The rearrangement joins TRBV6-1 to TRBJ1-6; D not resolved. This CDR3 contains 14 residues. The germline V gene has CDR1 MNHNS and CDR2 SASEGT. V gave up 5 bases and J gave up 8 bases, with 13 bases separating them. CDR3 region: CASSLEEGDSPLHF. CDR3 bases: TGTGCCAGCAGTCTGGAGGAAGGAGATTCACCCCTCCACTTT.

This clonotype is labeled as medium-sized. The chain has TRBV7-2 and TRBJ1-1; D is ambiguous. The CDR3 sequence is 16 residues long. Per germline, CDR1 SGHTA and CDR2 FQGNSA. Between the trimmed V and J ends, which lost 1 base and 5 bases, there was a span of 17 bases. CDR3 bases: TGTGCCAGCAGCTTAGGCGGAGGGTTTAGGAGGACTGAAGCTTTCTTT. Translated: CASSLGGGFRRTEAFF.

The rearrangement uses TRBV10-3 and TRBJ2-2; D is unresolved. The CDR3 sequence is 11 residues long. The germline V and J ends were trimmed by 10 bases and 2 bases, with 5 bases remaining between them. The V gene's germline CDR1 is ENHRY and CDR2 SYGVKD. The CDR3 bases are TGTGCCACGGACAACACCGGGGAGCTGTTTTTT. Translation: CATDNTGELFF.

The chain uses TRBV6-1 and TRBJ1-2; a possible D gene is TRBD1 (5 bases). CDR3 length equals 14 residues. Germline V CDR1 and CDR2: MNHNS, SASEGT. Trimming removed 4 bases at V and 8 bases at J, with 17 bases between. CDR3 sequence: CASSGWGTRYGYTF. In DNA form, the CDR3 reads TGTGCCAGCAGTGGCTGGGGGACTCGCTACGGCTACACCTTC.

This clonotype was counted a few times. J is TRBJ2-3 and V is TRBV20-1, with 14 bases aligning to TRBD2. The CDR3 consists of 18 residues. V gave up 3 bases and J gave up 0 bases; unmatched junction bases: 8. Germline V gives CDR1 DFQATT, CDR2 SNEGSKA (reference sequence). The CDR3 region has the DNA TGCAGTGCTAGTAAGAGACTAGCGGGGGGGCCTAGCACAGATACGCAGTATTTT. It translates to CSASKRLAGGPSTDTQYF.

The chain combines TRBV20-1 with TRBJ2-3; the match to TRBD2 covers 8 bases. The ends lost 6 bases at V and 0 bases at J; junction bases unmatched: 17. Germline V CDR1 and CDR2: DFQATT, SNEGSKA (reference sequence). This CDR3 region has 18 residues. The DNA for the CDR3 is TGCAGTGCACCCTTTCAGCGGGGGAGCCCCTCTAGCACAGATACGCAGTATTTT. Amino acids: CSAPFQRGSPSSTDTQYF.

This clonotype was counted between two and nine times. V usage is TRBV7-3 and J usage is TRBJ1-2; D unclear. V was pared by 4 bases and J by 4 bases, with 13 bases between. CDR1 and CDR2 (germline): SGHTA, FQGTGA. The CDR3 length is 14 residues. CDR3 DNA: TGTGCCAGCAGCTCCGGCGGACCGACCTATGGCTACACCTTC. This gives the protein CASSSGGPTYGYTF.

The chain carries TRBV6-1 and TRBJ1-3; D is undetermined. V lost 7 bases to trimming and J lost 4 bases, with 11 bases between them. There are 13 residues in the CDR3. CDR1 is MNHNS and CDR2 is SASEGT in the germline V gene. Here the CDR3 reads CASTQPGGNTIYF. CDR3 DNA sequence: TGTGCCAGCACCCAGCCCGGGGGAAACACCATATATTTT.

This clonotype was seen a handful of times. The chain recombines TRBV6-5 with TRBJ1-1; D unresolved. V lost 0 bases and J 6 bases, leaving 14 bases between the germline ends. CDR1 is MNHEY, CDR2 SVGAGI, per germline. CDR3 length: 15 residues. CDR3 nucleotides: TGTGCCAGCAGTTACTCGTATGGCCGAGGGTCTGAAGCTTTCTTT. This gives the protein CASSYSYGRGSEAFF.

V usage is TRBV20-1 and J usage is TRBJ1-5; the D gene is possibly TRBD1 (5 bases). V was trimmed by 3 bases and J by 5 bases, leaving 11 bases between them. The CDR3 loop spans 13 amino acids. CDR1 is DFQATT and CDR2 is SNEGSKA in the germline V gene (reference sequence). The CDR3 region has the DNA TGCAGTGCTAGTTCAAGGGGCGATCAGCCCCAGCATTTT. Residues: CSASSRGDQPQHF.

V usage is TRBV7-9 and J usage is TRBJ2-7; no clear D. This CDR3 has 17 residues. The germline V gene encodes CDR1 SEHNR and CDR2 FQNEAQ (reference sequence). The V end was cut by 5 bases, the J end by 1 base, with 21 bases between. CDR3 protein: CASSPTSRIGNSYEQYF. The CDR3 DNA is TGTGCCAGCAGCCCCACCTCCAGGATAGGGAATTCCTACGAGCAGTACTTC.

This CDR3 reads CASSWQGASGNTIYF. CDR3 bases: TGTGCCAGCAGCTGGCAGGGGGCGAGTGGAAACACCATATATTTT. The chain recombines TRBV7-9 with TRBJ1-3, with 8 positions matching TRBD1. This CDR3 has 15 residues. Germline V CDR1 and CDR2: SEHNR, FQNEAQ (reference sequence). J was trimmed by 3 bases and V by 4 bases; bases with no gene match: 5.

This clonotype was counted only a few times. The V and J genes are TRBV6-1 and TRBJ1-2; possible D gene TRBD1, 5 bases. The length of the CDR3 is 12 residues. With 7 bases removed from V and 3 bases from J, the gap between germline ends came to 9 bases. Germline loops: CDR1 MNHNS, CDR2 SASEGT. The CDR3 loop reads CASTSRDYGYTF. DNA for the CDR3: TGTGCCAGCACCTCCAGGGACTATGGCTACACCTTC.

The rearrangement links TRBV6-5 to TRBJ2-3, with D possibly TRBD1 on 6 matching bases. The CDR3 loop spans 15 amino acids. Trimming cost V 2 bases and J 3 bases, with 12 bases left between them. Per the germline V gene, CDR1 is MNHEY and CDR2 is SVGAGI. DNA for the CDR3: TGTGCCAGCAGTTACGGGACAAAAAATACAGATACGCAGTATTTT. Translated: CASSYGTKNTDTQYF.